The entry that follows covers one T cell receptor (beta chain) sequence. The antigen is undetermined. Germline loops: CDR1 SNHLY, CDR2 FYNNEI. The CDR3 has 15 residues. The trim removed 6 bases at V and 8 bases at J, leaving 12 bases unmatched. This specimen comes from a study of shared clonotypes between healthy human individuals. Study results and caveats: Large sequencing depth failed to make sorted-subset sequencing complete, rarefaction showed. Larger estimated richness was generally seen in naive subsets than in memory subsets.

It was at deep level that the assay was run. An even split of each subset's genomic DNA across several immunoSEQ plates was performed. Repertoires were generated with immunoSEQ multiplex PCR, while TCRdb's copy carries only in-frame clones and drops some. The sample records about 2.4 million clones, around 90% being singletons. This TCR was recovered from a man aged 18 to 30 in good health. Input material: naive CD4+ T cells sorted from blood. Subset defined: CD45RA+ positively selected. The J gene is TRBJ2-1, the V gene TRBV2, with TRBD2 matching 8 bases. In DNA form, the CDR3 reads TGTGCCAGCAGAGCAGGGACTAGGTCTTTGGATGAGCAGTTCTTC. Translation: CASRAGTRSLDEQFF.